What follows are 24 T cell receptor beta chains derived from one specimen sequenced in a study of T cell responses to AZD1222 COVID-19 vaccine. Produced via immunoSEQ multiplex PCR; TCRdb's table is partial and in-frame only. The sample carries about 160,000 clones, around 93% recorded once. The sample consisted of peripheral blood, taken on day 0 of AZD1222 vaccination. These TCRs come from an adult in good health.

The chain links TRBV27 to TRBJ2-1; no firm D call. Germline V gene data show CDR1 as MNHEY and CDR2 as SMNVEV (reference sequence). The V gene lost 6 bases and the J gene lost 10 bases, with 10 bases spanning the gap. The CDR3 is made up of 11 amino acids. CDR3 residues: CASRELAEQFF. DNA for the CDR3: TGTGCCAGCAGAGAGCTTGCCGAGCAGTTCTTC.

The chain has TRBV10-1 and TRBJ2-7; TRBD1 matches at 8 bases. Germline V gene sequence: CDR1 WNHNN, CDR2 SYGVQD (reference sequence). V trimming: 4 bases; J trimming: 5 bases; junction bases outside the gene matches: 19. The length of the CDR3 is 18 residues. The CDR3 loop is CASSGFEGDRGIGDEQYF. The CDR3 nucleotides read TGCGCCAGCAGTGGGTTCGAGGGAGACAGGGGAATCGGCGACGAGCAGTACTTC.

V and J are TRBV10-3 and TRBJ1-1; no definite D call. Between the trimmed V and J ends, which lost 4 bases and 2 bases, there was a span of 8 bases. In germline, CDR1 is ENHRY, CDR2 SYGVKD. This CDR3 contains 13 residues. CDR3 in amino acids: CAISASSNTEAFF. CDR3 in DNA: TGTGCCATCAGTGCTAGCAGCAACACTGAAGCTTTCTTT.

This chain joins TRBV7-8 and TRBJ1-4; the D gene is possibly TRBD1 (6 bases). Germline V gene sequence: CDR1 SGHVS, CDR2 FQNEAQ. This CDR3 spans 17 amino acids. V was shortened by 2 bases and J by 5 bases, with 18 bases between the two germline ends. In nucleotides, the CDR3 is TGTGCCAGCAGCTTAAGGTGGTTTGGGGGCGGGAATGAAAAACTGTTTTTT. Its translation is CASSLRWFGGGNEKLFF. The entire variable domain, with the rest obtained from reference TRBV7-8 and TRBJ1-4, is as follows: GAGVSQSPRYKVAKRGQDVALRCDPISGHVSLFWYQQALGQGPEFLTYFQNEAQLDKSGLPSDRFFAERPEGSVSTLKIQRTQQEDSAVYLCASSLRWFGGGNEKLFFGSGTQLSVL.

This chain links TRBV3-1 (or the pseudogene TRBV3-2) with TRBJ1-3; perhaps TRBD1 as D (5 bases). Between the trimmed V and J ends, which lost 1 base and 0 bases, there was a span of 16 bases. The V gene's germline CDR1 is LGHDT and CDR2 YNNKEL (reference sequence). The CDR3 sequence is 18 residues long. The CDR3 sequence: CASSQVGDGAYSGNTIYF. DNA for the CDR3: TGTGCCAGCAGCCAAGTGGGGGACGGCGCCTACTCTGGAAACACCATATATTTT.

The CDR3 loop reads CASSSNGQGASGNTIYF. The CDR3 DNA reads TGCGCCAGCAGCTCTAACGGACAGGGAGCTTCTGGAAACACCATATATTTT. The chain joins TRBV5-1 to TRBJ1-3; 8 nucleotides align to TRBD1. V gave up 3 bases and J gave up 1 base; unmatched junction bases: 9. Germline CDR1 SGHRS, CDR2 YFSETQ. The CDR3 spans 17 residues.

V is TRBV12-3 or TRBV12-4 and J is TRBJ2-2, with D unresolved. Trimming took off 6 bases at V and 4 bases at J, with 9 bases between the two ends. The CDR3 extends over 13 amino acids. CDR3 DNA sequence: TGTGCCAGCAGGGCCAGTGCCACCGGGGAGCTGTTTTTT. It encodes CASRASATGELFF.

This chain uses TRBV27 with TRBJ1-1; 9 nucleotides match TRBD1. The J segment lost 0 bases and the V segment lost 6 bases, leaving 2 bases of the junction unmatched. This CDR3 contains 14 residues. Germline V lookup: CDR1 MNHEY, CDR2 SMNVEV (reference sequence). CDR3 amino acids: CASRQGAMNTEAFF. For the CDR3, the DNA is TGTGCCAGCAGACAGGGGGCGATGAACACTGAAGCTTTCTTT.

The chain combines TRBV7-2 with TRBJ1-6, with unresolved D. Germline V gene data show CDR1 as SGHTA and CDR2 as FQGNSA. V was pared by 2 bases and J by 7 bases, with 9 bases between. CDR3 size: 14 residues. This chain's CDR3 is CASSLRHPNSPLHF. The CDR3 region has the DNA TGTGCCAGCAGCTTAAGACACCCCAATTCACCCCTCCACTTT.

This chain connects TRBV5-4 to TRBJ2-3; no definite D call. Germline V gives CDR1 SGHNT, CDR2 YYREEE (reference sequence). V was trimmed by 3 bases and J by 2 bases, leaving 10 bases between them. The CDR3 runs 14 residues. CDR3 nucleotides: TGTGCCAGCAGCTCTGGGCCGTCCACAGATACGCAGTATTTT. It codes for CASSSGPSTDTQYF.

The rearrangement links TRBV9 to TRBJ2-3; the match to TRBD1 covers 7 bases. Germline assignment: CDR1 SGDLS and CDR2 YYNGEE. The CDR3 is made up of 15 amino acids. J was trimmed by 4 bases and V by 4 bases; bases with no gene match: 9. The CDR3 is CASSNLRQGADTQYF. CDR3 DNA sequence: TGTGCCAGCAGCAACTTAAGACAGGGTGCAGATACGCAGTATTTT.

This chain connects TRBV5-5 to TRBJ2-3; 8 bases fit TRBD2. V lost 4 bases to trimming and J lost 4 bases; unmatched junction nucleotides: 14. The CDR3 sequence is 17 residues long. Per germline, CDR1 SGHKS and CDR2 YYEKEE (reference sequence). The CDR3 loop reads CASSAERLASVADTQYF. CDR3 coding DNA: TGTGCCAGCAGCGCTGAACGACTAGCGAGTGTGGCAGATACGCAGTATTTT.

V and J are TRBV3-1 (or the pseudogene TRBV3-2) and TRBJ1-5; 7 bases line up with TRBD1. The length of the CDR3 is 15 residues. Germline V gene data show CDR1 as LGHDT and CDR2 as YNNKEL (reference sequence). V gave up 8 bases and J gave up 2 bases; unmatched junction bases: 9. The CDR3 DNA reads TGTGCCAGCCGAGGGGGCAAACGGCGCAATCAGCCCCAGCATTTT. This codes for CASRGGKRRNQPQHF.

The rearrangement joins TRBV7-8 to TRBJ1-5; tentative D call: TRBD1 (5 bases). This CDR3 has 23 amino acids. Germline values: CDR1 SGHVS, CDR2 FQNEAQ. Between the trimmed V and J ends, which lost 5 bases and 1 base, there was a span of 36 bases. As DNA, the CDR3 is TGTGCCAGCAGCCCAAGTTACGGGCTAGACAGAAAATTGTTTCGGGGGAGCAATCAGCCCCAGCATTTT. It encodes CASSPSYGLDRKLFRGSNQPQHF.

This chain joins TRBV10-2 and TRBJ2-7; 7 nucleotides align to TRBD1. The CDR3 sequence is 17 residues long. Looked up from germline, CDR1 is WSHSY and CDR2 is SAAADI. The trim removed 5 bases at V and 1 base at J, leaving 14 bases unmatched. The CDR3 protein is CASSLVSTGSRSYEQYF. The DNA for the CDR3 is TGCGCCAGCAGTCTTGTCTCGACAGGGTCAAGATCCTACGAGCAGTACTTC.

The CDR3 DNA follows: TGTGCCAGCAGCCGGGACAGATTAGCTGATTTCTTT. Residues: CASSRDRLADFF. The chain employs TRBV6-5 and TRBJ1-1, with 7 bases lining up with TRBD1. Per the germline V gene, CDR1 is MNHEY and CDR2 is SVGAGI. With V trimmed by 6 bases and J by 13 bases, 11 bases remained unmatched. The CDR3 is 12 amino acids.

This clone was seen only a few times. CDR3 amino acids: CASSPYQTSEAFF. CDR3 nucleotides: TGTGCCAGCAGTCCGTACCAGACAAGTGAAGCTTTCTTT. J is TRBJ1-1 and V is TRBV27, with D unclear. The CDR3 spans 13 residues. Germline values: CDR1 MNHEY, CDR2 SMNVEV (reference sequence). Trimming took off 5 bases at V and 7 bases at J, with 14 bases between the two ends.

The chain links TRBV28 to TRBJ1-1, with a tentative D call TRBD1 (5 bases). Germline CDR1 and CDR2: MDHEN and SYDVKM. The CDR3 contains 11 residues. Between the trimmed V and J ends, which lost 7 bases and 3 bases, there was a span of 6 bases. CDR3 loop: CASMGDTEAFF. The CDR3 DNA is TGTGCCAGCATGGGGGACACTGAAGCTTTCTTT.

V gene TRBV12-3 or TRBV12-4 combines with J gene TRBJ1-2, with D possibly TRBD1 on 5 matching bases. The CDR3 spans 12 residues. The CDR3 DNA reads as TGTGCTACTGGTTGGGGGGGCTATGGCTACACCTTC. It specifies CATGWGGYGYTF.

The chain carries TRBV10-3 and TRBJ1-2; D call uncertain. This CDR3 comprises 15 residues. Germline CDR1 ENHRY, CDR2 SYGVKD. V was shortened by 0 bases and J by 4 bases, with 12 bases between the two germline ends. The CDR3 DNA reads as TGTGCCATCAGTGAGTCAACCGGGAGCCCCTATGGCTACACCTTC. Amino acids: CAISESTGSPYGYTF.

The chain recombines TRBV7-9 with TRBJ1-2; tentative D call: TRBD1 (5 bases). The germline CDR1 and CDR2 sequences are SEHNR and FQNEAQ (reference sequence). The CDR3 runs to 13 residues. Trimming stripped 1 base from V and 3 bases from J, with 6 bases between. The CDR3 region is CASSLEGYYGYTF. CDR3 nucleotides: TGTGCCAGCAGCTTAGAGGGGTACTATGGCTACACCTTC.

The rearrangement links TRBV14 to TRBJ2-1, with no clear D. Trimming pared 2 bases from V and 4 bases from J, leaving 15 bases between. Germline-derived CDR1 and CDR2 are SGHDN and FVKESK. The CDR3 runs to 16 residues. The CDR3 region is CASSQSSNWGYNEQFF. The DNA for the CDR3 is TGTGCCAGCAGCCAAAGTTCCAATTGGGGTTACAATGAGCAGTTCTTC.

The chain couples TRBV29-1 to TRBJ2-7, with a possible D match to TRBD2 (5 bases). Looked up from germline, CDR1 is SQVTM and CDR2 is ANQGSEA. The CDR3 length is 12 residues. The V gene lost 5 bases and the J gene lost 1 base, with 9 bases spanning the gap. Here the CDR3 reads CSVRTSSYEQYF. Written as DNA, the CDR3 is TGCAGCGTTCGAACTAGTTCCTACGAGCAGTACTTC.

This rearrangement joins TRBV9 to TRBJ2-3; tentative D call: TRBD2 (6 bases). V shed 7 bases and J shed 2 bases, with 14 bases lying between them. The germline V gene encodes CDR1 SGDLS and CDR2 YYNGEE. The CDR3 runs 14 residues. The CDR3 sequence is CASQSGSSTDTQYF. In DNA, the CDR3 is TGTGCCAGCCAAAGCGGGTCATCCACAGATACGCAGTATTTT.